The 4 T cell receptor beta chains below come from one sample, sequenced in a study of blood T cell repertoires in COVID-19. Profiled with immunoSEQ multiplex PCR; TCRdb holds only in-frame clones, not every one. The table shows about 52,000 clones, with 90% occurring only once. Material: peripheral blood. The receptors were sampled from a human donor in a cohort sampled during active COVID-19.

The V call is TRBV7-8, the J call TRBJ2-3, with D maybe TRBD1 (6 bases). Germline assignment: CDR1 SGHVS and CDR2 FQNEAQ. The CDR3 contains 14 residues. The germline V and J ends were trimmed by 4 bases and 8 bases, with 16 bases remaining between them. The chain's CDR3 is CASSSGQGHSTQYF. The CDR3 region has the DNA TGTGCCAGCAGCTCTGGCCAGGGACACTCTACGCAGTATTTT.

This chain connects TRBV5-1 to TRBJ2-1, with a possible D match to TRBD1 (6 bases). The CDR3 is 18 residues long. V was clipped by 4 bases and J by 6 bases, with 26 bases between them. From germline, CDR1 is SGHRS and CDR2 YFSETQ. Here the CDR3 DNA reads TGCGCCAGCAGCACGGCCGGGACACCACTGACCACTGGCAATGAGCAGTTCTTC. Translating it yields CASSTAGTPLTTGNEQFF.

This clone occurred a few times. The chain employs TRBV6-7 and TRBJ2-1, with 7 bases aligning to TRBD1. TRBV6-7 is an open reading frame whose function is uncertain. Trimming at V came to 5 bases and at J to 9 bases, leaving 16 bases not matched to a gene. The CDR3 is 16 residues long. The CDR3 loop is CASSPIVDRAVSEQFF. The CDR3 DNA reads TGTGCCAGCAGTCCAATAGTAGACAGGGCAGTTTCTGAGCAGTTCTTC.

The genes are TRBV30 and TRBJ2-7; 12 bases are shared with TRBD2. The CDR3 runs 16 residues. Germline CDR1 is GTSNPN and CDR2 is SVGIG (reference sequence). After removal of 2 bases from V and 7 bases from J, the junction contained 12 bases not matched to a gene. CDR3 nucleotide sequence: TGTGCCTGGAGTCCCATAGGGGCTAGCGGGAGGGATGAGCAGTACTTC. This encodes CAWSPIGASGRDEQYF.